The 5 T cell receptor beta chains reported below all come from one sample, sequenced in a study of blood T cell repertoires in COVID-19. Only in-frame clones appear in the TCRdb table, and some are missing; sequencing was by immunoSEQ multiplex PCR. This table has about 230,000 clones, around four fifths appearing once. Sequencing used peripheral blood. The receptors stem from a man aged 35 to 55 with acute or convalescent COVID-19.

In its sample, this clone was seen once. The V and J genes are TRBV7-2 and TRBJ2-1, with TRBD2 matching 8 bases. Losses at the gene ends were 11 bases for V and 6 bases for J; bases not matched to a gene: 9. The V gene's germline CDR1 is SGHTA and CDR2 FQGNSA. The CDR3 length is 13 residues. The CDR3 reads CAWPGGVCNEQFF. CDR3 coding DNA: TGTGCCTGGCCGGGGGGGGTTTGCAATGAGCAGTTCTTC.

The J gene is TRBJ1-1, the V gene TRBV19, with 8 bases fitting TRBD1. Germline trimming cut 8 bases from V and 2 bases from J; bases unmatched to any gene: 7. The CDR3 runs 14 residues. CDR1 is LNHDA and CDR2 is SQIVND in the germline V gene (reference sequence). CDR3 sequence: CASSKQGGNTEAFF. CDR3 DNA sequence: TGTGCCAGTTCGAAACAGGGGGGCAACACTGAAGCTTTCTTT.

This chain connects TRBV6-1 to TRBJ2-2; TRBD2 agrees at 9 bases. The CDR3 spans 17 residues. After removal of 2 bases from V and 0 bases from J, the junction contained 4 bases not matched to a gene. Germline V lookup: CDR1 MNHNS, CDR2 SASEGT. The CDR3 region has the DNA TGTGCCAGCAGTGAACATGCGGGAGGGGCGAACACCGGGGAGCTGTTTTTT. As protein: CASSEHAGGANTGELFF.

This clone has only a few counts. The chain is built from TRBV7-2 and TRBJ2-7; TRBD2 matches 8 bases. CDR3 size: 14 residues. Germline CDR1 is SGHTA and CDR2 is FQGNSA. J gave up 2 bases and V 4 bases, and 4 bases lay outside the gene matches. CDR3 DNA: TGTGCCAGCAGCTCGAGTAGCGGGGCCTACGAGCAGTACTTC. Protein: CASSSSSGAYEQYF.

This CDR3 reads CATSREGAANTEAFF. The CDR3 nucleotides read TGTGCCACCAGCAGAGAAGGAGCAGCTAACACTGAAGCTTTCTTT. The J gene is TRBJ1-1, the V gene TRBV15; D is ambiguous. The CDR3 runs 15 residues. Between the trimmed V and J ends, which lost 0 bases and 2 bases, there was a span of 10 bases. Germline CDR1 and CDR2: LNHNV and YYDKDF (reference sequence).